This T cell receptor beta chain derives from a study of CD8+ T cells in alopecia areata. Germline CDR1 is SGHDT and CDR2 is YYEEEE. CDR3 size: 13 residues. The V and J ends lost 7 bases and 1 base respectively, with 9 bases between them. The sequencing template was cDNA reverse transcribed from extracted RNA. Libraries were prepared by immunoSEQ multiplex PCR; TCRdb keeps only in-frame clonotypes and omits some of them. Of under 200,000 clones in the sample, around three fifths are singletons; the top ten hold 13% to 15%. Specified treatment: oral pan-JAK inhibitor, 5-10 mg twice daily. The V gene is TRBV5-6, the J gene TRBJ1-5; no clear D. This TCR came from a human donor with alopecia areata. The sample here was CD4+ T cells sorted from blood, taken at week 24, from a patient treated with tofacitinib. In DNA, the CDR3 is TGTGCCAGCTCAGGCTCGAGCAATCAGCCCCAGCATTTT. It is translated as CASSGSSNQPQHF.